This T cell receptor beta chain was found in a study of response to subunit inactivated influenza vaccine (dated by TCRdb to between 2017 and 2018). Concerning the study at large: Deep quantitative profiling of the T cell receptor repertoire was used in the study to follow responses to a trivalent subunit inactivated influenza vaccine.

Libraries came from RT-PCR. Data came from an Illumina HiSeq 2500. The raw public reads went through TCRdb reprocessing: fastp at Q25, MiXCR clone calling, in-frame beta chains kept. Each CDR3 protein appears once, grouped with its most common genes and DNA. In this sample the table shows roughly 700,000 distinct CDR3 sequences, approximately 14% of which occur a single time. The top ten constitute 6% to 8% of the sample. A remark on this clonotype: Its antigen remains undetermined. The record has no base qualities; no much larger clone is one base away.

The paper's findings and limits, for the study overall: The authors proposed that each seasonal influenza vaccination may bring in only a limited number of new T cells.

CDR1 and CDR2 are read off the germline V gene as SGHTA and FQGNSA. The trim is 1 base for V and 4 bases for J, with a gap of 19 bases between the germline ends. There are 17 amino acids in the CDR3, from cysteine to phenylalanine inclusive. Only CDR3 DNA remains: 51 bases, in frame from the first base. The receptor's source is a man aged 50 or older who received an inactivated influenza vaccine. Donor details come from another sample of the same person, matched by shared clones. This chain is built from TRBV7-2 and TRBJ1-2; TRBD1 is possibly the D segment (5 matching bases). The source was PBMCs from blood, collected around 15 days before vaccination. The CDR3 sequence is CASSLGGSGGRSYGYTF. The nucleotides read TGTGCCAGCAGCTTAGGGGGTAGCGGGGGTCGCTCCTATGGCTACACCTTC. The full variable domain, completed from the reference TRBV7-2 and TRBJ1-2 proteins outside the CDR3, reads GAGVSQSPSNKVTEKGKDVELRCDPISGHTALYWYRQSLGQGLEFLIYFQGNSAPDKSGLPSDRFSAERTGGSVSTLTIQRTQQEDSAVYLCASSLGGSGGRSYGYTFGSGTRLTVV.